These 22 T cell receptor beta chains share one sample of origin, sequenced in a study of T cell responses to AZD1222 COVID-19 vaccine. Clones were sequenced by immunoSEQ multiplex PCR, and TCRdb holds only the in-frame ones, with some missing. Of nearly 110,000 clones listed, less than 95% are singletons. This sample comprised peripheral blood, obtained 28 days after the second AZD1222 dose. All receptors derive from an adult who received the AZD1222 COVID-19 vaccine.

The chain joins TRBV6-2 or TRBV6-3 to TRBJ1-1; the D is unclear. This CDR3 has 13 amino acids. Germline loops: CDR1 MNHEY, CDR2 SVGEGT. The V and J ends lost 7 bases and 9 bases respectively, with 18 bases between them. CDR3 residues: CASTPRGRAKAFF. CDR3 in DNA: TGTGCCAGCACCCCCCGCGGGAGGGCGAAAGCTTTCTTT.

The chain has TRBV7-2 and TRBJ1-6; D gene unclear. Germline assignment: CDR1 SGHTA and CDR2 FQGNSA. The CDR3 has 14 residues. V lost 5 bases, J lost 7 bases, and 12 bases lay in between. Here the CDR3 DNA reads TGTGCCAGCAGCGGTGACACGGCCAATTCACCCCTCCACTTT. This codes for CASSGDTANSPLHF.

The chain couples TRBV11-2 to TRBJ1-5; TRBD1 matches 10 bases. From germline, CDR1 is SGHAT and CDR2 FQNNGV. The ends lost 6 bases at V and 6 bases at J; junction bases unmatched: 8. The CDR3 extends over 15 amino acids. The CDR3 sequence: CASSIDRGLPQPQHF. DNA for the CDR3: TGTGCCAGCAGTATAGACAGGGGGCTACCTCAGCCCCAGCATTTT.

CDR3 in DNA: TGTGCCAGCAGCTTAAGCCGGGGAGATACGCAGTATTTT. Translated, it gives CASSLSRGDTQYF. The chain combines TRBV11-2 with TRBJ2-3; possible D gene TRBD2, 5 bases. The V end was cut by 2 bases, the J end by 5 bases, with 8 bases between. The CDR3 runs 13 residues. Looked up from germline, CDR1 is SGHAT and CDR2 is FQNNGV.

This clone was picked up one time. The rearrangement uses TRBV6-2 or TRBV6-3 and TRBJ1-5, with D tentatively TRBD1 (6 bases). Per the germline V gene, CDR1 is MNHEY and CDR2 is SVGEGT. V was shortened by 4 bases and J by 1 base, with 8 bases between the two germline ends. The CDR3 spans 14 residues. This chain's CDR3 is CASSSGVSNQPQHF. The CDR3 DNA sequence: TGTGCCAGCAGTTCAGGGGTGAGCAATCAGCCCCAGCATTTT.

The gene calls are TRBV6-1 and TRBJ1-5; D call uncertain. Trimming took off 3 bases at V and 6 bases at J, with 3 bases between the two ends. The length of the CDR3 is 11 residues. The germline V gene encodes CDR1 MNHNS and CDR2 SASEGT. For the CDR3, the DNA is TGTGCCAGCAGTGACGGTCAGCCCCAGCATTTT. Amino acid sequence: CASSDGQPQHF.

The genes are TRBV6-2 or TRBV6-3 and TRBJ2-7, with D possibly matching TRBD2 (7 bases). The CDR3 runs 16 residues. The V end was cut by 4 bases, the J end by 9 bases, with 25 bases between. In germline, CDR1 is MNHEY, CDR2 SVGEGT. CDR3 nucleotide sequence: TGTGCCAGCAGTTCGCTACGACGCAGCGGGGAAGGGGGGCAGTACTTC. Its translation is CASSSLRRSGEGGQYF.

The chain combines TRBV7-2 with TRBJ2-1, with D maybe TRBD2 (6 bases). The V end was cut by 7 bases, the J end by 8 bases, with 24 bases between. This CDR3 has 16 amino acids. Germline CDR1 SGHTA, CDR2 FQGNSA. The CDR3 spells CASKLGGARRGHEQFF. CDR3 sequence (DNA): TGTGCCAGCAAATTAGGAGGGGCGCGGAGGGGCCATGAGCAGTTCTTC.

The chain has TRBV5-4 and TRBJ2-2, with 14 bases lining up with TRBD2. This CDR3 is built from 17 residues. Germline V CDR1 and CDR2: SGHNT, YYREEE (reference sequence). With 5 bases clipped from V and 3 bases from J, the junction kept 6 bases outside the gene matches. The CDR3 reads CASRSGLAGGYTGELFF. DNA of the CDR3: TGTGCCAGCAGATCTGGACTAGCGGGGGGTTACACCGGGGAGCTGTTTTTT.

The chain is built from TRBV5-8 and TRBJ1-5, with 9 bases that match TRBD1. The germline CDR1 and CDR2 sequences are SGHTS and YDEGEE. The CDR3 extends over 15 amino acids. V was pared by 4 bases and J by 2 bases, with 4 bases of the junction left unmatched. The DNA of the CDR3 is TGTGCCAGCAGCCCGGGACAGGGAGGCAATCAGCCCCAGCATTTT. It codes for CASSPGQGGNQPQHF.

This clone was observed once. This chain uses TRBV24-1 with TRBJ1-2; 8 positions agree with TRBD1. CDR1 and CDR2 from the germline V gene are KGHDR and SFDVKD. The CDR3 has 15 residues. V trimming: 4 bases; J trimming: 2 bases; junction bases outside the gene matches: 5. As DNA, the CDR3 is TGTGCCACCAGTGACCCGGGACAGGCGAACTATGGCTACACCTTC. It translates to CATSDPGQANYGYTF.

The chain employs TRBV7-2 and TRBJ2-1; D might be TRBD2 (6 bases). CDR3 length: 14 residues. The V and J ends lost 6 bases and 10 bases respectively, with 19 bases between them. Germline CDR1 and CDR2: SGHTA and FQGNSA. CDR3 amino acids: CASSIGGTFREQFF. CDR3 bases: TGTGCCAGCAGTATTGGGGGGACCTTCAGGGAGCAGTTCTTC.

This clone was seen only once. The chain joins TRBV6-4 to TRBJ1-2; D is perhaps TRBD1 (6 bases). The CDR3 contains 12 residues. Germline V gives CDR1 MRHNA, CDR2 SNTAGT. Trimming cost V 9 bases and J 2 bases, with 10 bases left between them. The DNA of the CDR3 is TGTGCCAGTACAGGGCACAACTATGGCTACACCTTC. It codes for CASTGHNYGYTF.

V and J are TRBV7-8 and TRBJ2-3; 10 positions agree with TRBD2. Germline V gene sequence: CDR1 SGHVS, CDR2 FQNEAQ. V was clipped by 5 bases and J by 2 bases; unmatched bases: 4. CDR3 length: 15 amino acids. CDR3 nucleotides: TGTGCCAGCAGCAGAGCGGGGGGGTACACAGATACGCAGTATTTT. This translates into CASSRAGGYTDTQYF.

V usage is TRBV4-3 and J usage is TRBJ1-2; D is perhaps TRBD1 (5 bases). In germline, CDR1 is LGHNA, CDR2 YSLEER. Trimming stripped 4 bases from V and 8 bases from J, with 20 bases between. This CDR3 has 15 amino acids. This CDR3 reads CASSLGSGRARGYTF. As DNA, the CDR3 is TGCGCCAGCAGCCTCGGGTCGGGGCGGGCGCGGGGCTACACCTTC.

The chain employs TRBV18 and TRBJ2-3; D gene ambiguous. The V gene lost 1 base and the J gene lost 5 bases, with 10 bases spanning the gap. The CDR3 loop spans 14 amino acids. Germline V gene data show CDR1 as KGHSH and CDR2 as LQKENI. This chain's CDR3 is CASSPRSLLDTQYF. The CDR3 DNA sequence: TGTGCCAGCTCACCACGTTCTCTTCTAGATACGCAGTATTTT.

V and J are TRBV5-8 and TRBJ2-6; D is perhaps TRBD1 or TRBD2 (5 bases each). The CDR3 consists of 20 residues. V was cut by 1 base and J by 0 bases, with 20 bases left in between. Germline V gene sequence: CDR1 SGHTS, CDR2 YDEGEE. The CDR3 DNA reads TGTGCCAGCAGCTTGTTTTCCTCTTTGGGACGCTACTCTGGGGCCAACGTCCTGACTTTC. Its protein is CASSLFSSLGRYSGANVLTF.

The CDR3 region has the DNA TGCGCCAGCATCAGACAGGGCCGTCGAGGAGAAGCTTTCTTT. Protein sequence: CASIRQGRRGEAFF. The chain links TRBV23-1 to TRBJ1-1, with 7 bases lining up with TRBD1. TRBV23-1 carries the ORF label, with uncertain function. This CDR3 is 14 amino acids long. The V gene end was trimmed by 7 bases and the J gene end by 8 bases; junction bases not matched to a gene: 13.

The chain employs TRBV27 and TRBJ2-7, with 7 positions matching TRBD1. Germline CDR1 reads MNHEY; CDR2 reads SMNVEV (reference sequence). CDR3 length: 13 residues. V lost 4 bases and J lost 3; bases outside the gene matches: 3. Written as DNA, the CDR3 is TGTGCCAGCAGTTCGGGACAGAACTACGAGCAGTACTTC. This codes for CASSSGQNYEQYF.

In this sample, this clone turned up once. The chain recombines TRBV7-9 with TRBJ1-2; weak D call: TRBD1 (5 bases). Per germline, CDR1 SEHNR and CDR2 FQNEAQ (reference sequence). This CDR3 spans 13 amino acids. V lost 7 bases to trimming and J lost 7 bases, with 16 bases between them. CDR3 loop: CASNRDDEGGYTF. In DNA form, the CDR3 reads TGTGCCAGCAACCGGGACGACGAGGGTGGCTACACCTTC.

The rearrangement uses TRBV5-8 and TRBJ2-3, with TRBD2 identical over 7 bases. This CDR3 is built from 17 residues. Per germline, CDR1 SGHTS and CDR2 YDEGEE. With 0 bases clipped from V and 1 base from J, the junction kept 8 bases outside the gene matches. The CDR3 sequence is CASSLEGGVLRTDTQYF. The CDR3 DNA sequence: TGTGCCAGCAGCTTGGAGGGAGGGGTCCTCCGCACAGATACGCAGTATTTT.

V usage is TRBV5-8 and J usage is TRBJ2-5, with D possibly TRBD1 on 6 matching bases. Trimming cost V 8 bases and J 4 bases, with 12 bases left between them. The germline gives CDR1 SGHTS, CDR2 YDEGEE. The CDR3 loop spans 12 amino acids. CDR3 protein: CARQGWGETQYF. Here the CDR3 DNA reads TGTGCCAGACAGGGCTGGGGAGAGACCCAGTACTTC.